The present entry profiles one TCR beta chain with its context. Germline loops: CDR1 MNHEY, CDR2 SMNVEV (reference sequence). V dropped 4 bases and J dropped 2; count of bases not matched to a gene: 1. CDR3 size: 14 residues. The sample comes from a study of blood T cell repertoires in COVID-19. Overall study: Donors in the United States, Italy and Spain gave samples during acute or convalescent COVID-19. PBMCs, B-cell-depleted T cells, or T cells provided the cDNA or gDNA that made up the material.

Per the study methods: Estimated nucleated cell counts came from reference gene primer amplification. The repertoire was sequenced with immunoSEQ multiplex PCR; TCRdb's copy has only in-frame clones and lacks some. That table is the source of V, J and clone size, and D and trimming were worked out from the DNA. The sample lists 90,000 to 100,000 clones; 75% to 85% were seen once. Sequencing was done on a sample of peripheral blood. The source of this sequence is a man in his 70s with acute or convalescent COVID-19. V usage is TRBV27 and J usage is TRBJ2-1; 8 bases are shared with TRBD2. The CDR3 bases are TGTGCCAGCAGTTCGGGACTAGCCTACAATGAGCAGTTCTTC. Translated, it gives CASSSGLAYNEQFF.